One and the same sample provided the 25 T cell receptor beta chains below, sequenced in a study of shared clonotypes between healthy human individuals. Data came from immunoSEQ multiplex PCR; TCRdb stores just in-frame clones and leaves some out. This sample has about 980,000 clones; about 80% occur once, and the top ten carry 1.5%. The sample taken for sequencing was memory CD4+ T cells sorted from blood. Subset given: CD45RA-negative fraction. Receptors were obtained from a man younger than 30 in good health.

The gene calls are TRBV10-1 and TRBJ1-1, with D perhaps matching TRBD1 (5 bases). V was pared by 2 bases and J by 11 bases, with 12 bases between. Germline CDR1 is WNHNN and CDR2 is SYGVQD (reference sequence). The CDR3 sequence is 12 residues long. The CDR3 coding sequence is TGCGCCAGCAGTGAGCAGTCAGGGACGGCTTTCTTT. It translates to CASSEQSGTAFF.

This chain uses TRBV9 with TRBJ2-1, with D perhaps TRBD1 (6 bases). Between the trimmed V and J ends, which lost 3 bases and 9 bases, there was a span of 10 bases. The CDR3 totals 12 residues. The germline CDR1 and CDR2 sequences are SGDLS and YYNGEE. CDR3 nucleotide sequence: TGTGCCAGCAGCGACAGGGTGGGTGAGCAGTTCTTC. Protein: CASSDRVGEQFF.

This clone was recorded at least ten times. The CDR3 bases are TGCGCCAGCAGCTTTGGCAACTCAAAGGAGGCACCCCTCCACTTT. Translation gives CASSFGNSKEAPLHF. The chain combines TRBV5-1 with TRBJ1-6; no definite D call. Trimming pared 2 bases from V and 11 bases from J, leaving 17 bases between. The CDR3 length is 15 residues. Germline CDR1 is SGHRS and CDR2 is YFSETQ.

CDR3 bases: TGCGCCAGCAGAGAAGACACCGGGGAGCTGTTTTTT. The encoded protein is CASREDTGELFF. V and J are TRBV5-1 and TRBJ2-2, with D uncertain. The CDR3 spans 12 residues. V was clipped by 5 bases and J by 3 bases, with 5 bases between them. Germline CDR1 SGHRS, CDR2 YFSETQ.

The chain combines TRBV5-6 with TRBJ1-1, with no clear D. Germline assignment: CDR1 SGHDT and CDR2 YYEEEE. This CDR3 has 14 residues. With 4 bases removed from V and 8 bases from J, the gap between germline ends came to 18 bases. The chain's CDR3 is CASSGRRVLQEAFF. DNA for the CDR3: TGTGCCAGCAGCGGTCGGAGGGTTTTACAGGAAGCTTTCTTT.

V and J are TRBV12-2 and TRBJ2-2. TRBV12-2 is labeled a pseudogene. The CDR3 covers 13 residues. CDR3 amino acids: CASRFQTTGELFF. In DNA form, the CDR3 reads TGTGCAAGTCGCTTCCAGACCACCGGGGAGCTGTTTTTT.

This clone occurred many times. This chain links TRBV19 with TRBJ2-1; D is possibly TRBD2 (6 bases). The CDR3 spans 16 residues. Germline assignment: CDR1 LNHDA and CDR2 SQIVND (reference sequence). Trimming left V 5 bases short and J 2 bases short, with 16 bases between. The CDR3 sequence is CASSFRTTKAYNEQFF. The CDR3 coding sequence is TGTGCCAGTAGTTTTCGGACTACTAAGGCCTACAATGAGCAGTTCTTC.

This chain links TRBV19 with TRBJ1-5; D gene uncertain. V shed 3 bases and J shed 1 base, with 10 bases lying between them. The CDR3 contains 15 residues. Germline CDR1 and CDR2: LNHDA and SQIVND (reference sequence). CDR3 loop: CASSMALASNQPQHF. As DNA, the CDR3 is TGTGCCAGTAGTATGGCCCTAGCCAGCAATCAGCCCCAGCATTTT.

V and J are TRBV30 and TRBJ1-6, with D possibly being TRBD1 (6 bases). This CDR3 has 14 residues. V shed 4 bases and J shed 5 bases, with 12 bases lying between them. Germline V gene sequence: CDR1 GTSNPN, CDR2 SVGIG (reference sequence). In nucleotides, the CDR3 is TGTGCCTGGACCGGGACAAAGAATAATTCACCCCTCCACTTT. Translating gives CAWTGTKNNSPLHF. The full variable domain, its missing parts supplied by reference TRBV30 and TRBJ1-6, is SQTIHQWPATLVQPVGSPLSLECTVEGTSNPNLYWYRQAAGRGLQLLFYSVGIGQISSEVPQNLSASRPQDRQFILSSKKLLLSDSGFYLCAWTGTKNNSPLHFGNGTRLTVT.

This clone was detected only a few times. The CDR3 nucleotides read TGCGCCAGCAGCTTGGGGGTTTATAGCAATCAGCCCCAGCATTTT. Its protein product is CASSLGVYSNQPQHF. This chain uses TRBV5-1 with TRBJ1-5; D gene uncertain. This CDR3 is 15 amino acids long. The V end lost 0 bases, the J end lost 0 bases, and 7 bases lay between the germline ends. Germline CDR1 is SGHRS and CDR2 is YFSETQ.

This chain links TRBV6-5 with TRBJ1-4; 8 nucleotides line up with TRBD1. Germline CDR1 is MNHEY and CDR2 is SVGAGI. The CDR3 extends over 15 amino acids. V shed 5 bases and J 8 bases; nucleotides not matched to a gene: 10. The CDR3 reads CASSTRPGGREKLFF. The CDR3 DNA reads as TGTGCCAGCAGTACTCGGCCAGGGGGCAGAGAAAAACTGTTTTTT.

V and J are TRBV20-1 and TRBJ2-3; maybe TRBD2 (5 bases). The germline V and J ends were trimmed by 5 bases and 6 bases, with 9 bases remaining between them. CDR3 length: 11 residues. Germline values: CDR1 DFQATT, CDR2 SNEGSKA (reference sequence). Here the CDR3 reads CSAQIADTQYF. The CDR3 nucleotides read TGCAGTGCTCAAATAGCGGATACGCAGTATTTT.

V is TRBV30 and J is TRBJ2-2, with D tentatively TRBD1 (6 bases). Per the germline V gene, CDR1 is GTSNPN and CDR2 is SVGIG (reference sequence). V lost 0 bases to trimming and J lost 3 bases, with 8 bases between them. The CDR3 is 14 amino acids. CDR3 nucleotides: TGTGCCTGGAGTGTACAGGGATACACCGGGGAGCTGTTTTTT. Its translation is CAWSVQGYTGELFF. The full variable domain, its missing parts supplied by reference TRBV30 and TRBJ2-2, is SQTIHQWPATLVQPVGSPLSLECTVEGTSNPNLYWYRQAAGRGLQLLFYSVGIGQISSEVPQNLSASRPQDRQFILSSKKLLLSDSGFYLCAWSVQGYTGELFFGEGSRLTVL.

V gene TRBV5-1 combines with J gene TRBJ2-3; 10 bases map to TRBD2. The CDR3 contains 16 residues. V was pared by 4 bases and J by 2 bases, with 7 bases of the junction left unmatched. Germline V gene data show CDR1 as SGHRS and CDR2 as YFSETQ. The CDR3 here is CASSPRTSGTTDTQYF. The CDR3 DNA follows: TGCGCCAGCAGCCCCCGGACTAGCGGAACCACAGATACGCAGTATTTT.

This clone was counted between two and nine times. Other nucleotide sequences in the sample specify the same CDR3. V is TRBV18 and J is TRBJ2-7; D unresolved. V gave up 2 bases and J gave up 2 bases, with 1 base separating them. CDR1 and CDR2 from the germline V gene are KGHSH and LQKENI. CDR3 length: 11 amino acids. The CDR3: CASSPAYEQYF. For the CDR3, the DNA is TGTGCCAGCTCACCAGCCTACGAGCAGTACTTC.

A few counts support this clone. The V gene is TRBV6-1, the J gene TRBJ1-2, with D perhaps matching TRBD1 (5 bases). Germline values: CDR1 MNHNS, CDR2 SASEGT. CDR3 length: 13 amino acids. V lost 10 bases and J 2 bases, leaving 14 bases between the germline ends. The CDR3 DNA sequence: TGTGCCATCCAGGGTTTTCCCAACTATGGCTACACCTTC. Its protein product is CAIQGFPNYGYTF.

Note on this clone: Other nucleotide sequences in the sample specify the same CDR3. The chain is built from TRBV7-2 and TRBJ2-7; D is perhaps TRBD1 (5 bases). Trimming stripped 4 bases from V and 2 bases from J, with 9 bases between. Germline-derived CDR1 and CDR2 are SGHTA and FQGNSA. This CDR3 has 13 amino acids. CDR3 sequence: CASSSRQPYEQYF. The CDR3 DNA reads TGTGCCAGCAGCTCCCGACAGCCCTACGAGCAGTACTTC.

This chain links TRBV10-2 with TRBJ2-5, with D possibly being TRBD2 (6 bases). V lost 4 bases to trimming and J lost 4 bases, with 10 bases between them. This CDR3 is built from 13 residues. Germline V gene data show CDR1 as WSHSY and CDR2 as SAAADI. CDR3 sequence (DNA): TGCGCCAGCAGTGGACCGCGGGGAGAGACCCAGTACTTC. Translation: CASSGPRGETQYF.

By sample share, this clone is medium-sized. This chain links TRBV10-1 with TRBJ2-2; D uncertain. Germline V gene data show CDR1 as WNHNN and CDR2 as SYGVQD (reference sequence). Trimming left V 6 bases short and J 8 bases short, with 13 bases between. The CDR3 contains 13 residues. The CDR3 reads CASRDGEFGELFF. CDR3 DNA sequence: TGCGCCAGCAGGGACGGAGAATTTGGGGAGCTGTTTTTT.

The rearrangement uses TRBV19 and TRBJ2-5; TRBD2 matches at 13 bases. This CDR3 has 15 amino acids. The V gene end was trimmed by 4 bases and the J gene end by 4 bases; junction bases not matched to a gene: 3. Germline assignment: CDR1 LNHDA and CDR2 SQIVND (reference sequence). CDR3 loop: CASSRTSGSGETQYF. The DNA for the CDR3 is TGTGCCAGTAGTAGGACTAGCGGGAGTGGAGAGACCCAGTACTTC.

The sample holds a few counts of this clone. The V and J genes are TRBV4-1 and TRBJ2-7, with 14 nucleotides matching TRBD2. The CDR3 length is 18 residues. The V and J ends lost 4 bases and 1 base, in that order; junction bases with no gene match: 9. Germline CDR1 reads MGHRA; CDR2 reads YSYEKL. CDR3 coding DNA: TGCGCCAGCAGCCGTGGGACTAGCGGGGGCGCTAATTCCTACGAGCAGTACTTC. Amino acid sequence: CASSRGTSGGANSYEQYF.

This clone has only a few counts. The gene calls are TRBV7-9 and TRBJ1-4, with 9 bases lining up with TRBD1. The CDR3 extends over 15 amino acids. Germline lookup yields CDR1 SEHNR and CDR2 FQNEAQ (reference sequence). The J segment lost 2 bases and the V segment lost 5 bases, leaving 3 bases of the junction unmatched. CDR3 sequence: CASSGTGGTNEKLFF. CDR3 DNA: TGTGCCAGCAGCGGTACAGGGGGCACTAATGAAAAACTGTTTTTT.

The gene calls are TRBV9 and TRBJ2-2, with D hard to call. Germline V gives CDR1 SGDLS, CDR2 YYNGEE. This CDR3 has 15 residues. V gave up 2 bases and J gave up 1 base, with 9 bases separating them. CDR3 nucleotide sequence: TGTGCCAGCAGCGTTTTCTGGGGGAACACCGGGGAGCTGTTTTTT. Amino acids: CASSVFWGNTGELFF.

This clone was recorded a few times. This same CDR3 is encoded by further DNA sequences in the sample. The chain joins TRBV7-6 to TRBJ2-5; no definite D call. This CDR3 is built from 11 residues. In germline, CDR1 is SGHVS, CDR2 FNYEAQ. V was shortened by 5 bases and J by 5 bases, with 6 bases between the two germline ends. CDR3 residues: CASSEKETQYF. For the CDR3, the DNA is TGTGCCAGCAGCGAGAAGGAGACCCAGTACTTC.

The chain couples TRBV19 to TRBJ1-6; 9 positions match TRBD1. The CDR3 totals 13 residues. Germline values: CDR1 LNHDA, CDR2 SQIVND (reference sequence). V shed 7 bases, J shed 10 bases, and the junction held 5 bases outside the gene matches. This chain's CDR3 is CASKTGGQSPLHF. CDR3 DNA: TGTGCCAGTAAGACAGGGGGTCAATCACCCCTCCACTTT.